These 12 T cell receptor beta chains were sequenced from one sample in a study of T cell repertoires in cytomegalovirus infection. TCRdb reanalysed the reads using MiXCR and keeps one entry per CDR3 protein. The sample includes hundreds of thousands of distinct CDR3 sequences, roughly 24% of them seen just once. Input material: CD8+ T cells from PBMCs. Receptors were obtained from a human donor in good health (CMV status not recorded). Some clones in this sample may be carry-over from other donors' samples.

The genes are TRBV27 and TRBJ2-1, with 10 bases fitting TRBD2. CDR3 length equals 16 residues. Per germline, CDR1 MNHEY and CDR2 SMNVEV (reference sequence). J was trimmed by 4 bases and V by 4 bases; bases with no gene match: 7. CDR3 DNA: TGTGCCAGCAGTTCCTCTAGCGGGGGCGATTACAATGAGCAGTTCTTC. Amino acid sequence: CASSSSSGGDYNEQFF.

This clonotype was counted at least ten times. The V and J genes are TRBV4-1 and TRBJ2-1, with 12 bases lining up with TRBD1. The CDR3 length is 20 residues. Trimming removed 0 bases from V and 6 bases from J; junction bases left unmatched: 15. Germline lookup yields CDR1 MGHRA and CDR2 YSYEKL. As DNA, the CDR3 is TGCGCCAGCAGCCAAGAAGCCCCCGGGACAGGGGGCGTGGTGGGCAATGAGCAGTTCTTC. Its protein is CASSQEAPGTGGVVGNEQFF.

This clonotype came up many times. This chain joins TRBV12-3 or TRBV12-4 and TRBJ1-1, with TRBD1 matching 8 bases. V was clipped by 4 bases and J by 0 bases; unmatched bases: 13. This CDR3 has 18 amino acids. CDR3 bases: TGTGCCAGCAGTTCCTTAAGGGACAGGAGTCGAATGAACACTGAAGCTTTCTTT. Encoded protein: CASSSLRDRSRMNTEAFF.

This clonotype was detected only a few times. The chain joins TRBV7-9 to TRBJ2-6, with D hard to call. The V gene lost 5 bases and the J gene lost 3 bases, with 17 bases spanning the gap. Germline V gives CDR1 SEHNR, CDR2 FQNEAQ (reference sequence). CDR3 length equals 17 residues. CDR3 amino acids: CASSPGAAVVGANVLTF. In DNA, the CDR3 is TGTGCCAGCAGCCCTGGCGCGGCCGTCGTTGGGGCCAACGTCCTGACTTTC. Complete variable domain (other parts from reference TRBV7-9 and TRBJ2-6): DTGVSQNPRHKITKRGQNVTFRCDPISEHNRLYWYRQTLGQGPEFLTYFQNEAQLEKSRLLSDRFSAERPKGSFSTLEIQRTEQGDSAMYLCASSPGAAVVGANVLTFGAGSRLTVL.

At least ten counts were recorded for this clonotype. The rearrangement uses TRBV10-2 and TRBJ1-5, with D unresolved. Germline-derived CDR1 and CDR2 are WSHSY and SAAADI. Trimming removed 3 bases from V and 7 bases from J, with 13 bases in between. The CDR3 is made up of 14 amino acids. DNA for the CDR3: TGCGCCAGCAGTGATGGCCCGGGAGCACAGCCCCAGCATTTT. Translated: CASSDGPGAQPQHF.

This clonotype has just a few counts. The chain recombines TRBV6-5 with TRBJ2-1, with TRBD2 matching over 13 bases. CDR3 length equals 15 residues. The V segment lost 5 bases and the J segment 8 bases; nucleotides outside the gene matches: 6. Germline-derived CDR1 and CDR2 are MNHEY and SVGAGI. CDR3 region: CASSPTSGGRDEQFF. The CDR3 bases are TGTGCCAGCAGTCCGACTAGCGGGGGGCGGGATGAGCAGTTCTTC.

This clonotype was seen more than once but under ten times. The chain uses TRBV28 and TRBJ2-5; D not resolved. CDR1 is MDHEN and CDR2 is SYDVKM in the germline V gene. This CDR3 has 16 amino acids. V dropped 4 bases and J dropped 3 bases, with 18 bases sitting between them. The CDR3 spells CASSSPNFRSEETQYF. In nucleotides, the CDR3 is TGTGCCAGCAGTTCCCCAAATTTTAGGAGTGAAGAGACCCAGTACTTC.

This clonotype was seen a few times. The rearrangement links TRBV6-1 to TRBJ1-4; D is perhaps TRBD1 (5 bases). V was cut by 3 bases and J by 3 bases, with 11 bases left in between. The germline V gene has CDR1 MNHNS and CDR2 SASEGT. This CDR3 spans 15 amino acids. CDR3 sequence (DNA): TGTGCCAGCAGTGATCCTCTGGGGCCTAATGAAAAACTGTTTTTT. This codes for CASSDPLGPNEKLFF.

Note on this clonotype: A much larger clone sits a single nucleotide away, making a read error possible. This chain links TRBV19 with TRBJ1-5, with D perhaps matching TRBD1 (5 bases). This CDR3 contains 17 residues. Germline V gene data show CDR1 as LNHDA and CDR2 as SQIVND (reference sequence). The CDR3 here is CASSTLRGGHSNRPQHF. CDR3 coding DNA: TGTGCCAGTAGTACCCTCCGGGGAGGACATAGCAATCGGCCCCAGCATTTT. Based on the CDR3 plus reference TRBV19 and TRBJ1-5, the full variable domain is DGGITQSPKYLFRKEGQNVTLSCEQNLNHDAMYWYRQDPGQGLRLIYYSQIVNDFQKGDIAEGYSVSREKKESFPLTVTSAQKNPTAFYLCASSTLRGGHSNRPQHFGDGTRLSIL.

This clonotype was seen many times. The chain combines TRBV29-1 with TRBJ1-2; D ambiguous. V was trimmed by 1 base and J by 4 bases, leaving 1 base between them. CDR3 length: 10 amino acids. The germline V gene encodes CDR1 SQVTM and CDR2 ANQGSEA. CDR3 sequence (DNA): TGCAGCGTTGAAGGCTATGGCTACACCTTC. Amino acids: CSVEGYGYTF. Complete variable domain (other parts from reference TRBV29-1 and TRBJ1-2): SAVISQKPSRDICQRGTSLTIQCQVDSQVTMMFWYRQQPGQSLTLIATANQGSEATYESGFVIDKFPISRPNLTFSTLTVSNMSPEDSSIYLCSVEGYGYTFGSGTRLTVV.

CDR3 loop: CASSYSLAGGPGTGELFF. The CDR3 nucleotides read TGTGCCAGCAGTTACTCTTTAGCGGGGGGGCCGGGCACCGGGGAGCTGTTTTTT. The J gene is TRBJ2-2, the V gene TRBV6-6, with TRBD2 identical over 11 bases. The CDR3 consists of 18 residues. CDR1 and CDR2 (germline): MNHNY, SVGAGI (reference sequence). The V segment lost 0 bases and the J segment 4 bases; nucleotides outside the gene matches: 7.

At least ten counts were recorded for this clonotype. The genes are TRBV6-5 and TRBJ2-7; 10 nucleotides agree with TRBD1. The V gene end was trimmed by 2 bases and the J gene end by 5 bases; junction bases not matched to a gene: 9. The CDR3 is made up of 16 amino acids. The germline CDR1 and CDR2 sequences are MNHEY and SVGAGI. The chain's CDR3 is CASSYTPGQGNHEQYF. CDR3 DNA: TGTGCCAGCAGTTACACTCCGGGACAGGGGAACCACGAGCAGTACTTC.